Presented here are 13 T cell receptor beta chains from one specimen sequenced in a study of technical replicates of blood from a handful of donors. Using immunoSEQ multiplex PCR, the repertoire was profiled, and TCRdb retains in-frame clones only, with some absent. The sample records under 90,000 clones, roughly 94% being singletons. Material: T cells isolated from PBMCs. These receptors all come from a human donor in good health.

This clone is a singleton in its sample. The rearrangement joins TRBV28 to TRBJ2-7; 12 bases are a match to TRBD2. In germline, CDR1 is MDHEN, CDR2 SYDVKM. The CDR3 consists of 14 residues. V trimming: 4 bases; J trimming: 4 bases; junction bases outside the gene matches: 2. Here the CDR3 reads CASSSTSGGYEQYF. The CDR3 DNA is TGTGCCAGCAGTTCGACTAGCGGGGGATACGAGCAGTACTTC.

The J gene is TRBJ2-2, the V gene TRBV28; tentatively, D is TRBD2 (6 bases). Trimming took off 6 bases at V and 5 bases at J, with 19 bases between the two ends. This CDR3 region has 16 residues. The germline CDR1 and CDR2 sequences are MDHEN and SYDVKM. The CDR3 region has the DNA TGTGCCAGCAGCCTCTCGGGAGTTATGGGTACCGGGGAGCTGTTTTTT. Protein product: CASSLSGVMGTGELFF.

The V call is TRBV7-9, the J call TRBJ2-7; 7 bases are shared with TRBD1. V lost 7 bases and J lost 5; bases outside the gene matches: 20. This CDR3 contains 17 residues. Germline V CDR1 and CDR2: SEHNR, FQNEAQ (reference sequence). DNA for the CDR3: TGTGCCAGCACCCCGAGGGGGCAGGCCCAAACCGGGAACGAGCAGTACTTC. This translates into CASTPRGQAQTGNEQYF.

The gene calls are TRBV19 and TRBJ1-2; D perhaps matches TRBD1 (5 bases). Germline V gene lookup returns CDR1 LNHDA and CDR2 SQIVND (reference sequence). Trimming left V 5 bases short and J 4 bases short, with 11 bases between. CDR3 size: 13 residues. DNA of the CDR3: TGTGCCAGTAGTTATGGGGGGACCTATGGCTACACCTTC. The encoded protein is CASSYGGTYGYTF.

V gene TRBV2 combines with J gene TRBJ2-1, with 7 bases matching TRBD2. Unmatched junction bases numbered 7, after V lost 5 bases and J lost 0 bases. This CDR3 is 16 amino acids long. CDR1 SNHLY and CDR2 FYNNEI come from the germline V gene. This CDR3 reads CASSSGTTTSYNEQFF. DNA of the CDR3: TGTGCCAGCAGTTCCGGGACTACAACCTCCTACAATGAGCAGTTCTTC.

V usage is TRBV5-8 and J usage is TRBJ2-5; TRBD2 aligns across 10 bases. Germline V gene lookup returns CDR1 SGHTS and CDR2 YDEGEE. With V trimmed by 2 bases and J by 4 bases, 2 bases remained unmatched. CDR3 length: 14 amino acids. In DNA form, the CDR3 reads TGTGCCAGCAGCTTCGGACTAGCGGCAGAGACCCAGTACTTC. Protein: CASSFGLAAETQYF.

V and J are TRBV25-1 and TRBJ2-7; 10 bases align to TRBD1. The CDR3 spans 17 residues. Trimming took 4 bases from V and 0 from J; bases not matched to a gene: 9. Germline V gene lookup returns CDR1 MGHDK and CDR2 SYGVNS. CDR3 in amino acids: CASSGDRGQVRSYEQYF. The CDR3 region has the DNA TGTGCCAGCAGTGGGGACAGGGGCCAAGTTCGCTCCTACGAGCAGTACTTC.

The chain employs TRBV7-2 and TRBJ2-7; 9 bases agree with TRBD2. Germline lookup yields CDR1 SGHTA and CDR2 FQGNSA. Trimming at V came to 2 bases and at J to 4 bases, leaving 6 bases not matched to a gene. The length of the CDR3 is 15 residues. The CDR3 coding sequence is TGTGCCAGCAGCTTAACTAGCGGGTTGCTTTACGAGCAGTACTTC. Translation: CASSLTSGLLYEQYF.

This chain joins TRBV1 and TRBJ2-7; the table gives TRBD2 as D, unverified against the DNA. TRBV1 is a pseudogene locus. The CDR3 runs 16 residues. The CDR3 loop is CTSTQGGGGTLDEQYF. In DNA form, the CDR3 reads TGCACCAGCACTCAGGGTGGTGGCGGGACTCTGGACGAGCAGTACTTC.

The chain has TRBV2 and TRBJ2-5; possible D gene TRBD2, 6 bases. CDR3 length equals 15 residues. V lost 2 bases and J lost 2, with 12 bases in between. The germline V gene encodes CDR1 SNHLY and CDR2 FYNNEI. The DNA of the CDR3 is TGTGCCAGCAGTGAATTCCGGGGGAATCAAGAGACCCAGTACTTC. Residues: CASSEFRGNQETQYF.

The V and J genes are TRBV19 and TRBJ1-1, with D perhaps matching TRBD1 (5 bases). Trimming stripped 8 bases from V and 6 bases from J, with 13 bases between. The CDR3 contains 12 residues. Germline V gene data show CDR1 as LNHDA and CDR2 as SQIVND (reference sequence). The CDR3 region has the DNA TGTGCCAGTCCCATAGACAGCTCTGAAGCTTTCTTT. It is translated as CASPIDSSEAFF.

The V and J genes are TRBV4-2 and TRBJ1-1; maybe TRBD1 (6 bases). Germline CDR1 and CDR2: LGHNA and YNFKEQ. Trimming left V 4 bases short and J 7 bases short, with 7 bases between. The CDR3 is 11 amino acids. CDR3 nucleotide sequence: TGTGCCAGCAGCCGACAGGATGAAGCTTTCTTT. It yields the protein CASSRQDEAFF.

Worth noting for this clone: The sample contains more than one DNA sequence encoding this CDR3. The gene calls are TRBV5-4 and TRBJ2-3; the D is unclear. V lost 1 base and J lost 4, with 4 bases in between. The CDR3 covers 12 residues. CDR1 is SGHNT, CDR2 YYREEE, per germline (reference sequence). The CDR3 here is CASSLSADTQYF. The CDR3 coding sequence is TGTGCCAGCAGCTTGTCAGCAGATACGCAGTATTTT.